Detailed here is one T cell receptor (beta chain). Its antigen is currently unknown. Germline V gene sequence: CDR1 LNHDA, CDR2 SQIVND (reference sequence). There are 14 residues in the CDR3. V was pared by 3 bases and J by 6 bases, with 5 bases of the junction left unmatched. The data originate from a study of OX40 agonist ivuxolimab in advanced cancers. The study, taken as a whole, reports: On average, CD8+ T cells had more expanded clones than CD4+. The investigators did not determine what antigen specificity the expanded peripheral T cells had.

Clones were read by immunoSEQ multiplex PCR, and TCRdb kept only the in-frame ones, dropping some. The sample yields 65,000 to 80,000 clones, about 90% seen once. The clonotype was recovered from an adult with an advanced solid tumor such as melanoma, head and neck, liver or kidney cancer. The J gene is TRBJ2-7, the V gene TRBV19, with 10 bases fitting TRBD1. Sequenced here: CD4+ or CD8+ T cells sorted from blood, sampled in a trial of the OX40 agonist ivuxolimab. The CDR3: CASSMGTGAGEQYF. The CDR3 region has the DNA TGTGCCAGTAGTATGGGGACAGGGGCCGGCGAGCAGTACTTC.